These T cell receptor beta chains were read from a single sample in a study of blood T cell repertoires in COVID-19. Sequenced by immunoSEQ multiplex PCR; TCRdb stores in-frame clones only, minus some. The data hold more than 75,000 clones, with over 75% observed a single time. Source material: peripheral blood. These receptor sequences come from a woman older than 75 with active or convalescent COVID-19. CDR3s include the opening cysteine and the closing phenylalanine or tryptophan. Fields, in order: V gene, clone size, D gene, J gene, CDR3 DNA, CDR3 protein. D genes are given only for firm matches. Rows may omit the clone size; those that give it use once, few, many or a size class.

>TRBV5-1|NA|NA|TRBJ1-3
TGCGCCAGCAGCTTGGGACAGCTACAAGACACCATATATTTT
CASSLGQLQDTIYF
>TRBV6-2/TRBV6-3|NA|TRBD1|TRBJ2-7
TGTGCCAGCAGCCGGACAGGGGGCCCGGGTGAGCAGTACTTC
CASSRTGGPGEQYF
>TRBV9|NA|NA|TRBJ2-3
TGTGCCAGCAGTGCACAGGGCCGCACAGATACGCAGTATTTT
CASSAQGRTDTQYF
>TRBV4-1|few|TRBD1|TRBJ1-1
TGCGCCAGCAGCCCGGACAGGGCCAACACTGAAGCTTTCTTT
CASSPDRANTEAFF
>TRBV29-1|once|TRBD1|TRBJ1-3
TGCAGCGTCGGGACAGCAGACTCTGGAAACACCATATATTTT
CSVGTADSGNTIYF
>TRBV2|NA|NA|TRBJ2-1
TGTGCCAGCAGACCCGGGACTCTTACCTACAATGAGCAGTTCTTC
CASRPGTLTYNEQFF
>TRBV6-4|NA|TRBD1|TRBJ1-3
TGTGCCAGCAGGGAGACAGGGGCATCGGGAAACACCATATATTTT
CASRETGASGNTIYF
>TRBV3-1/TRBV3-2|NA|TRBD1|TRBJ1-3
TGTGCCAGCAGGCAAGGGGGGGGACAGGGAGACACCATATATTTT
CASRQGGGQGDTIYF
>TRBV28|NA|TRBD1|TRBJ1-2
TGTGCCAGCAGTTCGCTCAAGCTGGACAGGGGAGTAAAGGGCTACACCTTC
CASSSLKLDRGVKGYTF
>TRBV28|few|NA|TRBJ2-7
TGTGCCAGCAGTTTTATTGGACAGATGGCCTACGAGCAGTACTTC
CASSFIGQMAYEQYF
>TRBV5-1|once|TRBD2|TRBJ2-5
TGCGCCAGCAGCTTTAGCGGGGAGGGCTGGACCCAGTACTTC
CASSFSGEGWTQYF
>TRBV19|NA|NA|TRBJ1-1
TGTGCCAGTAGTAGGGGGGGCGGCACTGAAGCTTTCTTT
CASSRGGGTEAFF
>TRBV2|NA|NA|TRBJ2-5
TGTGCCAGCAGTACTAGGGGGTTAACCCAGTACTTC
CASSTRGLTQYF
>TRBV6-2/TRBV6-3|few|NA|TRBJ2-7
TGTGCCAGCAGTTCAGACATGGTCCCCTACGAGCAGTACTTC
CASSSDMVPYEQYF
>TRBV19|NA|NA|TRBJ1-1
TGTGCCAGTAGTATAGTTAGTACAGGGAACACTGAAGCTTTCTTT
CASSIVSTGNTEAFF
>TRBV7-8|NA|TRBD2|TRBJ2-6
TGTGCCAGCAGCTCGGGGGGGCGTCTCCTCTCTGGGGCCAACGTCCTGACTTTC
CASSSGGRLLSGANVLTF
>TRBV20-1|NA|TRBD2|TRBJ2-7
TGCAGTGCTAGTGGGGGGGTTGGCGAGCAGTACTTC
CSASGGVGEQYF
>TRBV23-1|NA|NA|TRBJ2-7
TGCGCCAGCAGTCAATTTGTTAGGTCAGGGCCGTCTGGAGTGAGGGAGCAGTACTTC
CASSQFVRSGPSGVREQYF
>TRBV6-6|NA|NA|TRBJ2-7
TGTGCCAGCAGTTACGAGGTCCGCGGTCCCTACGAGCAGTACTTC
CASSYEVRGPYEQYF
>TRBV5-4|once|NA|TRBJ1-1
TGTGCCAGCAGCTCGACTCAGGGTAAGAACACTGAAGCTTTCTTT
CASSSTQGKNTEAFF
>TRBV7-4|NA|TRBD1|TRBJ1-6
TGTGCCAGCAGCCCGAATGCACAGGGGCGCGGATATAATTCACCCCTCCACTTT
CASSPNAQGRGYNSPLHF
>TRBV7-2|once|TRBD2|TRBJ2-5
TGTGCCAGCAGCCCCCTCCCGGGACTAGGAGTAGCAGAGACCCAGTACTTC
CASSPLPGLGVAETQYF
>TRBV18|NA|NA|TRBJ1-4
TGTGCCAGCTCACCAATGGCAGGCTACGCAACTAATGAAAAACTGTTTTTT
CASSPMAGYATNEKLFF
>TRBV25-1|NA|TRBD1|TRBJ2-1
TGTGCCAGCAGTTCCACGACAGGGAGCTCCTACAATGAGCAGTTCTTC
CASSSTTGSSYNEQFF
>TRBV15|once|NA|TRBJ2-7
TGTGCCACCAGCAAGGGTGGGACACCCCTGCCCTACGAGCAGTACTTC
CATSKGGTPLPYEQYF